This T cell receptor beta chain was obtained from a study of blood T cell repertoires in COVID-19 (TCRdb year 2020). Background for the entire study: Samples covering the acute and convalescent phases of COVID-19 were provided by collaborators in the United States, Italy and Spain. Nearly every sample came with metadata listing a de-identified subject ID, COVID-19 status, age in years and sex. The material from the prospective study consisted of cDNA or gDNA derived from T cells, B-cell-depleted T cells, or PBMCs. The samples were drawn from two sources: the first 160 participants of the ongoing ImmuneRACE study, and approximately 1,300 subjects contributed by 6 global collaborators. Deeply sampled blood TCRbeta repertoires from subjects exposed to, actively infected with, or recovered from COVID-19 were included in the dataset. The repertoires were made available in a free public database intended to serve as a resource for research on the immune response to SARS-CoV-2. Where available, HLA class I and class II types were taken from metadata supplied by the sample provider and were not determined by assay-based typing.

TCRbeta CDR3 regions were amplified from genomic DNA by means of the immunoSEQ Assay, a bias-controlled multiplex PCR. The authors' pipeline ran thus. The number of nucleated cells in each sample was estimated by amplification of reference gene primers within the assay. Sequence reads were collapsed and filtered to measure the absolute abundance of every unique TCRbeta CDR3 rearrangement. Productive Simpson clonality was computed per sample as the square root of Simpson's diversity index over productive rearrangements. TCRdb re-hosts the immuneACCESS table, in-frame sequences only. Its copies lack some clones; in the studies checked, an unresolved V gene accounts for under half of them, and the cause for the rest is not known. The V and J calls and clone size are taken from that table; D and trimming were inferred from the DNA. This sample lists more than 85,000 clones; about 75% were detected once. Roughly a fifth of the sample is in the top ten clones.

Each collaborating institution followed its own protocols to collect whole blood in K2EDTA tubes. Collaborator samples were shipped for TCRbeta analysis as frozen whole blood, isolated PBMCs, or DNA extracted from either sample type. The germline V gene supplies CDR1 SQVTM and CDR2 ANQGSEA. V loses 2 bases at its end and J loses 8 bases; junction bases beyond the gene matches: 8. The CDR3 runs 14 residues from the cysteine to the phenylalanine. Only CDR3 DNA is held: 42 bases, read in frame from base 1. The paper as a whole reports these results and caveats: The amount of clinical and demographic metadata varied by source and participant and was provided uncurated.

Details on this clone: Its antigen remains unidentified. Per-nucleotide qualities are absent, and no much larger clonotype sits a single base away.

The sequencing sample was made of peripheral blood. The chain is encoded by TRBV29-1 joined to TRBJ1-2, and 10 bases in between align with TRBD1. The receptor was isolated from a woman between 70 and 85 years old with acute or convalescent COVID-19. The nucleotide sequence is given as TGCAGCGTTGAAAGTTTAGGACAGGGGGACGGCTACACCTTC. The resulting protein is CSVESLGQGDGYTF.